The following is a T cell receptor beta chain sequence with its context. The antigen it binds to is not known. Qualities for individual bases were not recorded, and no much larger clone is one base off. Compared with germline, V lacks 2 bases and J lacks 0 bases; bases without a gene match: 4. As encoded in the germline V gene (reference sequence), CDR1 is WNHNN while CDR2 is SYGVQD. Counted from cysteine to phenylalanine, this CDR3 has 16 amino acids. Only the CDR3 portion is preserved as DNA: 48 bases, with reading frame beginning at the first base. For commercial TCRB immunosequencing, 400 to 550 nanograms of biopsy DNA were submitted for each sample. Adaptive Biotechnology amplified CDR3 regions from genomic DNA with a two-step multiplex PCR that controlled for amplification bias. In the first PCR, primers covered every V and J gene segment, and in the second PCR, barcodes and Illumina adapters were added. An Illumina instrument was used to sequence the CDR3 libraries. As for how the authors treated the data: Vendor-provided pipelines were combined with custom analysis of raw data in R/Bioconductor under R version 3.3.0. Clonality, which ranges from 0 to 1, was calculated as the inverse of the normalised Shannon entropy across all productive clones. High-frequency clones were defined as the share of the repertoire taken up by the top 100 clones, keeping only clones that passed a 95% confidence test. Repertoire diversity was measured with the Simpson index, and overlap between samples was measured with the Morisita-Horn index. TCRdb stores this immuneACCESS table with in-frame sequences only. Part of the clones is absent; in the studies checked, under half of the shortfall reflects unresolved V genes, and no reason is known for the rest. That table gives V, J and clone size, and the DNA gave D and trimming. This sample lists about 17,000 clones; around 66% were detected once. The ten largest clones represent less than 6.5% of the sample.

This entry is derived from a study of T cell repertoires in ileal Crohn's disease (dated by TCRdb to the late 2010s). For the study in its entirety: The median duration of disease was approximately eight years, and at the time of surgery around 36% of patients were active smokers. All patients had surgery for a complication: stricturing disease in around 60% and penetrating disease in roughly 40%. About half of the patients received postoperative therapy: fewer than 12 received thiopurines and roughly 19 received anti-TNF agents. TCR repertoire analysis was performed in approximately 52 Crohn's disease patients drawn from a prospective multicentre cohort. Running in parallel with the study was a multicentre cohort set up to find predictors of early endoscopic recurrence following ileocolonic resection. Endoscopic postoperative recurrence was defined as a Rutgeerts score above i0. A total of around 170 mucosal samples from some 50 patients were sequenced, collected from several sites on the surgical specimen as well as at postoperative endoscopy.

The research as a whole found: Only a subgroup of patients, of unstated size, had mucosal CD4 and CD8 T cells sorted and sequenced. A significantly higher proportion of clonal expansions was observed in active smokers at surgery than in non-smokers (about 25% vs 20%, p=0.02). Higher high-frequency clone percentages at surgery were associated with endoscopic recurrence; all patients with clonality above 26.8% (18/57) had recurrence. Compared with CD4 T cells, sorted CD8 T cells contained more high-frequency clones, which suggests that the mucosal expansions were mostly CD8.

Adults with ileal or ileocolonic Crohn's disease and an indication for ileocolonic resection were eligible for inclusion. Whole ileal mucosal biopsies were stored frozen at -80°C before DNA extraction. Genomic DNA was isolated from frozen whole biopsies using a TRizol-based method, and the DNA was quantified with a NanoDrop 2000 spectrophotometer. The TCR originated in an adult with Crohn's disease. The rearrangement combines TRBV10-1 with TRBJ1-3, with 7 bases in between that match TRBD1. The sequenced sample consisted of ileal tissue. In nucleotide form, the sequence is TGCGCCAGCAGTGAGGGGACAGAAGACTCTGGAAACACCATATATTTT. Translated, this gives CASSEGTEDSGNTIYF.